Shown below are 16 T cell receptor beta chains from a single sample sequenced in a study of early T cells in non-severe SARS-CoV-2 infection. TCRdb re-called the 5' RACE reads through MiXCR, storing one row per CDR3 protein. The table lists tens of thousands of distinct CDR3 sequences, 9% to 15% of them singletons. The sequenced material came from whole blood. These receptors all come from an adult who was a healthcare worker with PCR-confirmed SARS-CoV-2 infection or an uninfected control (not recorded which).

This clonotype came up many times. This chain uses TRBV7-2 with TRBJ2-2; 10 nucleotides agree with TRBD1. This CDR3 region has 16 residues. The trim removed 5 bases at V and 3 bases at J, leaving 6 bases unmatched. The germline V gene encodes CDR1 SGHTA and CDR2 FQGNSA. This CDR3 reads CASSARQGAHTGELFF. CDR3 bases: TGTGCCAGCAGCGCCAGACAGGGGGCGCACACCGGGGAGCTGTTTTTT.

In its sample, this clonotype was seen many times. V is TRBV20-1 and J is TRBJ2-1; D is unclear. CDR1 and CDR2 from the germline V gene are DFQATT and SNEGSKA (reference sequence). CDR3 length equals 11 residues. V lost 1 base and J lost 8, with 6 bases in between. The CDR3 bases are TGCAGTGCTAGAGTACAGCATGAGCAGTTCTTC. Translation gives CSARVQHEQFF.

V and J are TRBV5-5 and TRBJ1-3, with D unresolved. The ends were cut back, 1 base at V and 2 bases at J, with 10 bases in the middle. Looked up from germline, CDR1 is SGHKS and CDR2 is YYEKEE (reference sequence). The CDR3 totals 15 residues. Here the CDR3 DNA reads TGTGCCAGCAGCTTGCTCAACATCCCTGGAAACACCATATATTTT. Protein: CASSLLNIPGNTIYF.

The V gene is TRBV2, the J gene TRBJ1-1; TRBD1 is a possible D gene (5 bases). Trimming shortened V by 1 base and J by 1 base, and 7 bases separated the two germline ends. Germline CDR1 is SNHLY and CDR2 is FYNNEI. CDR3 length equals 14 residues. This CDR3 reads CASSEGGPNTEAFF. DNA for the CDR3: TGTGCCAGCAGTGAAGGGGGACCGAACACTGAAGCTTTCTTT.

The chain has TRBV6-6 and TRBJ2-1; perhaps TRBD2 as D (6 bases). V lost 8 bases and J lost 10, with 21 bases in between. The CDR3 has 14 residues. Germline CDR1 reads MNHNY; CDR2 reads SVGAGI (reference sequence). The DNA for the CDR3 is TGTGCCAGCCAAGATCGCGTGGAGGGAAGGGAGCAGTTCTTC. It is translated as CASQDRVEGREQFF.

This clonotype was detected only a few times. The chain joins TRBV10-3 to TRBJ2-6, with 9 positions matching TRBD1. This CDR3 is 17 amino acids long. With 6 bases clipped from V and 4 bases from J, the junction kept 10 bases outside the gene matches. The germline V gene encodes CDR1 ENHRY and CDR2 SYGVKD. CDR3 residues: CAISIRDRAPGANVLTF. The DNA of the CDR3 is TGTGCCATCAGCATCCGGGACAGGGCCCCCGGGGCCAACGTCCTGACTTTC.

The chain links TRBV27 to TRBJ2-1; D is uncertain. CDR1 is MNHEY and CDR2 is SMNVEV in the germline V gene (reference sequence). The CDR3 contains 19 residues. V lost 1 base, J lost 2 bases, and 21 bases lay in between. Here the CDR3 reads CASSLYAPTYLSTYNEQFF. The CDR3 coding sequence is TGTGCCAGCAGTTTATACGCTCCCACCTACTTATCCACCTACAATGAGCAGTTCTTC.

This clonotype was counted between two and nine times. This chain connects TRBV12-3 or TRBV12-4 to TRBJ1-1; D is unresolved. V was cut by 11 bases and J by 7 bases, with 11 bases left in between. The CDR3 length is 10 residues. The CDR3 DNA follows: TGTGCCGTAGGATCGGGTGAAGCTTTCTTT. It specifies CAVGSGEAFF.

The chain recombines TRBV4-2 with TRBJ1-5; 9 bases are a match to TRBD1. From germline, CDR1 is LGHNA and CDR2 YNFKEQ. The length of the CDR3 is 17 residues. Trimming took 4 bases from V and 4 from J; bases not matched to a gene: 11. CDR3 region: CASSLTGQGGGNQPQHF. Written as DNA, the CDR3 is TGTGCCAGCAGCCTTACGGGACAGGGTGGAGGGAATCAGCCCCAGCATTTT.

This clonotype showed up many times. The chain links TRBV7-3 to TRBJ2-3; no clear D. This CDR3 is built from 13 residues. Trimming cost V 5 bases and J 6 bases, with 12 bases left between them. CDR1 SGHTA and CDR2 FQGTGA come from the germline V gene. CDR3 in amino acids: CASSPGPPDTQYF. CDR3 in DNA: TGTGCCAGCAGCCCCGGGCCCCCCGATACGCAGTATTTT.

The chain is built from TRBV7-2 and TRBJ1-5; the D gene is possibly TRBD1 (5 bases). The CDR3 is 13 amino acids. The V and J ends lost 4 bases and 5 bases respectively, with 9 bases between them. Looked up from germline, CDR1 is SGHTA and CDR2 is FQGNSA. The CDR3 region is CASSYGGDQPQHF. For the CDR3, the DNA is TGTGCCAGCAGCTATGGGGGGGATCAGCCCCAGCATTTT.

The table lists this clonotype with many counts. The rearrangement joins TRBV5-5 to TRBJ1-1, with TRBD1 identical over 12 bases. The CDR3 spans 14 residues. The germline V gene has CDR1 SGHKS and CDR2 YYEKEE (reference sequence). Trimming removed 5 bases from V and 4 bases from J; junction bases left unmatched: 3. The CDR3 DNA reads as TGTGCCAGCAGGTGGGACAGGGGGCGCACTGAAGCTTTCTTT. This codes for CASRWDRGRTEAFF.

The chain has TRBV27 and TRBJ2-7, with 9 nucleotides matching TRBD1. Unmatched junction bases numbered 6, after V lost 2 bases and J lost 4 bases. In germline, CDR1 is MNHEY, CDR2 SMNVEV (reference sequence). This CDR3 has 15 amino acids. CDR3 loop: CASSLKGQGTYEQYF. In DNA form, the CDR3 reads TGTGCCAGCAGTTTAAAGGGACAGGGCACTTACGAGCAGTACTTC.

The J gene is TRBJ2-1, the V gene TRBV15; D call uncertain. The V end was cut by 1 base, the J end by 7 bases, with 11 bases between. This CDR3 spans 14 amino acids. CDR1 is LNHNV, CDR2 YYDKDF, per germline (reference sequence). The CDR3 sequence is CATSRGGIRNEQFF. For the CDR3, the DNA is TGTGCCACCAGCAGAGGAGGCATCAGAAATGAGCAGTTCTTC.

This clonotype was counted many times. The chain is built from TRBV5-4 and TRBJ2-5; 15 nucleotides agree with TRBD2. This CDR3 has 20 residues. The V gene end was trimmed by 0 bases and the J gene end by 0 bases; junction bases not matched to a gene: 9. Germline V gene sequence: CDR1 SGHNT, CDR2 YYREEE (reference sequence). CDR3 amino acids: CASSLGAPGLAGGYQETQYF. Written as DNA, the CDR3 is TGTGCCAGCAGCTTGGGGGCCCCCGGACTAGCGGGAGGGTACCAAGAGACCCAGTACTTC.

The chain uses TRBV29-1 and TRBJ1-1, with a weak D call TRBD1 (5 bases). The CDR3 is 12 residues long. CDR1 and CDR2 from the germline V gene are SQVTM and ANQGSEA. Trimming removed 4 bases from V and 5 bases from J, with 11 bases in between. CDR3 amino acids: CSVAPGRTEAFF. As DNA, the CDR3 is TGCAGCGTTGCCCCGGGACGGACTGAAGCTTTCTTT.